The sequence of this T cell receptor beta chain was determined in a study of graft-versus-host responses after intestinal transplantation. Profiling relied on immunoSEQ multiplex PCR, and the TCRdb table lists in-frame clones only, not all of them. The sample shows approximately 10,000 clones, around 79% of them seen only once. Lymphocytes from graft epithelium and lamina propria were isolated. This CDR3 has 13 amino acids. Germline V gives CDR1 MNHEY, CDR2 SMNVEV (reference sequence). V lost 5 bases and J lost 4, with 9 bases in between. The receptor was derived from a human patient who received an intestinal transplant, so some T cells may come from the graft donor. The J gene is TRBJ2-1, the V gene TRBV27, with D possibly matching TRBD2 (5 bases). Sequenced material: ileum tissue, taken around 140 days after intestinal transplantation. The CDR3 nucleotides are TGTGCCAGCAGTCGGACTGGTTACAATGAGCAGTTCTTC. This translates into CASSRTGYNEQFF.